Listed here are 16 T cell receptor beta chains from one sample, sequenced in a study of OX40 agonist ivuxolimab in advanced cancers. Profiling relied on immunoSEQ multiplex PCR, and the TCRdb table lists in-frame clones only, not all of them. The data contain tens of thousands of clones, around 85% of them singletons. This specimen was CD4+ or CD8+ T cells sorted from blood, taken in a trial of the OX40 agonist ivuxolimab. Source of these receptors: an adult with an advanced solid tumor such as melanoma, head and neck, liver or kidney cancer.

The V call is TRBV2, the J call TRBJ2-3; D is perhaps TRBD1 or TRBD2 (5 bases each). The CDR3 covers 14 residues. Germline V gives CDR1 SNHLY, CDR2 FYNNEI. V shed 3 bases and J shed 1 base, with 8 bases lying between them. The CDR3 sequence: CASSERGGTDTQYF. CDR3 coding DNA: TGTGCCAGCAGTGAGCGAGGGGGCACAGATACGCAGTATTTT.

The V gene is TRBV19, the J gene TRBJ1-5; D might be TRBD1 (6 bases). In germline, CDR1 is LNHDA, CDR2 SQIVND (reference sequence). The CDR3 sequence is 16 residues long. The ends were cut back, 10 bases at V and 0 bases at J, with 19 bases in the middle. CDR3 coding DNA: TGTGCCACTAACTACGGGGGCAGCTATAGCAATCAGCCCCAGCATTTT. This encodes CATNYGGSYSNQPQHF.

The CDR3 bases are TGTGCCAGCAGTGTGGGTGGGACAGGGGTTGTTGGCTACACCTTC. Its translation is CASSVGGTGVVGYTF. The chain recombines TRBV6-1 with TRBJ1-2; TRBD1 aligns across 10 bases. V shed 4 bases and J 7 bases; nucleotides not matched to a gene: 9. The CDR3 covers 15 residues. Germline V gene sequence: CDR1 MNHNS, CDR2 SASEGT.

The rearrangement uses TRBV5-1 and TRBJ2-7; either TRBD1 or TRBD2 may fit D (6 bases each). Germline lookup yields CDR1 SGHRS and CDR2 YFSETQ. V was shortened by 0 bases and J by 3 bases, with 13 bases between the two germline ends. The CDR3 is made up of 15 amino acids. The CDR3 loop reads CASSLVPGAGYEQYF. Written as DNA, the CDR3 is TGCGCCAGCAGCTTGGTTCCGGGGGCAGGCTACGAGCAGTACTTC. The variable domain in full, completed from reference TRBV5-1 and TRBJ2-7, reads KAGVTQTPRYLIKTRGQQVTLSCSPISGHRSVSWYQQTPGQGLQFLFEYFSETQRNKGNFPGRFSGRQFSNSRSEMNVSTLELGDSALYLCASSLVPGAGYEQYFGPGTRLTVT.

V is TRBV9 and J is TRBJ2-7; 9 nucleotides agree with TRBD1. The germline V gene has CDR1 SGDLS and CDR2 YYNGEE. V trimming: 0 bases; J trimming: 4 bases; junction bases outside the gene matches: 5. This CDR3 region has 15 residues. The CDR3 coding sequence is TGTGCCAGCAGCGTAGACGGGACAGGGAGGTACGAGCAGTACTTC. It encodes CASSVDGTGRYEQYF.

This chain uses TRBV18 with TRBJ2-1; 7 bases fit TRBD2. The germline CDR1 and CDR2 sequences are KGHSH and LQKENI. The CDR3 consists of 15 residues. Trimming at V came to 4 bases and at J to 8 bases, leaving 11 bases not matched to a gene. The CDR3 is CASSQEYGRGDEQFF. The DNA of the CDR3 is TGTGCCAGCTCACAGGAATATGGACGGGGGGATGAGCAGTTCTTC.

CDR3 sequence: CASSLLGGRNQETQYF. The CDR3 region has the DNA TGCGCCAGCAGCTTGCTGGGGGGACGGAACCAAGAGACCCAGTACTTC. The rearrangement links TRBV5-1 to TRBJ2-5; D perhaps matches TRBD2 (6 bases). Between the trimmed V and J ends, which lost 1 base and 0 bases, there was a span of 13 bases. CDR1 is SGHRS and CDR2 is YFSETQ in the germline V gene. The CDR3 consists of 16 residues.

This sequence joins TRBV30 and TRBJ1-2, with 9 bases fitting TRBD1. Germline V gives CDR1 GTSNPN, CDR2 SVGIG (reference sequence). The CDR3 totals 12 residues. With 1 base clipped from V and 6 bases from J, the junction kept 0 bases outside the gene matches. The CDR3 protein is CAWSGTGDGYTF. As DNA, the CDR3 is TGTGCCTGGAGTGGGACAGGGGATGGCTACACCTTC.

This clone was seen a handful of times. The chain couples TRBV5-4 to TRBJ1-1; possibly TRBD1 for D (5 bases). The CDR3 loop spans 13 amino acids. Trimming pared 9 bases from V and 3 bases from J, leaving 15 bases between. Germline CDR1 is SGHNT and CDR2 is YYREEE (reference sequence). CDR3 loop: CATSAGRDTEAFF. The CDR3 DNA sequence: TGTGCCACCTCGGCAGGGCGGGACACTGAAGCTTTCTTT.

The V gene is TRBV10-3, the J gene TRBJ2-2, with TRBD2 matching over 12 bases. Germline CDR1 reads ENHRY; CDR2 reads SYGVKD. J lost 7 bases, V lost 5 bases, and 5 bases had no gene match. The CDR3 consists of 15 residues. The CDR3 sequence: CAISSRTSGDGELFF. The CDR3 coding sequence is TGTGCCATCAGTTCCCGGACTAGCGGGGACGGGGAGCTGTTTTTT.

The chain has TRBV18 and TRBJ1-1, with a tentative D call TRBD1 (6 bases). CDR1 and CDR2 from the germline V gene are KGHSH and LQKENI. The V and J ends lost 3 bases and 2 bases respectively, with 10 bases between them. This CDR3 region has 14 residues. CDR3 in DNA: TGTGCCAGCTCACCCGGGACACAAAACACTGAAGCTTTCTTT. Translating gives CASSPGTQNTEAFF.

The chain employs TRBV6-6 and TRBJ1-5; the D is unclear. There are 13 residues in the CDR3. Trimming removed 0 bases from V and 7 bases from J, with 7 bases in between. The germline V gene has CDR1 MNHNY and CDR2 SVGAGI (reference sequence). The CDR3: CASSYSKQQPQHF. The CDR3 nucleotides read TGTGCCAGCAGTTACTCGAAACAACAGCCCCAGCATTTT.

This sequence joins TRBV27 and TRBJ2-3, with D tentatively TRBD2 (5 bases). V dropped 4 bases and J dropped 3 bases, with 11 bases sitting between them. CDR3 length: 14 amino acids. Germline CDR1 MNHEY, CDR2 SMNVEV (reference sequence). This chain's CDR3 is CASSSRTVTDTQYF. The CDR3 DNA follows: TGTGCCAGCAGTTCGAGGACTGTAACAGATACGCAGTATTTT.

V gene TRBV7-2 combines with J gene TRBJ2-1; no definite D call. The germline gives CDR1 SGHTA, CDR2 FQGNSA. This CDR3 is 11 amino acids long. The V end lost 2 bases, the J end lost 8 bases, and 4 bases lay between the germline ends. Written as DNA, the CDR3 is TGTGCCAGCAGCTTAAGTTATGAGCAGTTCTTC. It codes for CASSLSYEQFF.

Here the CDR3 reads CASSFGTSGGMETQYF. The DNA of the CDR3 is TGTGCCAGCAGCTTCGGGACTAGCGGGGGGATGGAGACCCAGTACTTC. V gene TRBV11-3 combines with J gene TRBJ2-5, with 15 nucleotides matching TRBD2. The CDR3 runs to 16 residues. Losses at the gene ends were 3 bases for V and 5 bases for J; bases not matched to a gene: 4. The germline V gene encodes CDR1 SGHNT and CDR2 YENEEA.

This rearrangement joins TRBV28 to TRBJ2-7; 11 bases are shared with TRBD1. CDR1 is MDHEN, CDR2 SYDVKM, per germline. This CDR3 has 19 residues. The ends lost 3 bases at V and 2 bases at J; junction bases unmatched: 15. CDR3 nucleotides: TGTGCCAGCAGTTTTGATCCGGGACAGGGGGAAAGTCGAACCTACGAGCAGTACTTC. Translated, it gives CASSFDPGQGESRTYEQYF.